A single T cell receptor (beta chain) is shown here with its context. Its cognate antigen is unknown. Each CDR3 protein is one row after TCRdb ran MiXCR on the 5' RACE reads. The sample lists 1.5 million or so distinct CDR3 sequences; less than 40% were seen once. Healthy Caucasian donors formed the entire cohort. The sample is drawn from a study of identical twins. Study-wide findings and caveats: Fewer insertions were carried by abundant cord blood beta clonotypes, but none was seen in memory repertoires. Weaker excess twin sharing was observed in beta out-of-frame sequences.

With 1 base removed from V and 8 bases from J, the gap between germline ends came to 11 bases. The CDR3 is 14 amino acids. Germline V lookup: CDR1 LGHDT, CDR2 YNNKEL (reference sequence). The source of this sequence is a newborn girl in good health. The chain joins TRBV3-1 to TRBJ1-4; D possibly corresponds to TRBD1 (5 bases). The sequenced sample was cord blood. The chain's CDR3 is CASSQGGVYEKLFF. The CDR3 region has the DNA TGTGCCAGCAGCCAAGGAGGGGTTTACGAAAAACTGTTTTTT.